This T cell receptor (beta chain) was documented in a study of STAT5B mutations in CD4+ large granular lymphocyte leukemia. About the study: Cryopreserved patient cells were CD8-depleted, then anti-CD4 bead selected. Study-level results: 25% of private leukemic clonotypes occurred rarely in other patients' non-leukemic repertoires.

This was a survey-level run. The data were produced by immunoSEQ multiplex PCR, yet TCRdb's version contains in-frame clones alone and is incomplete. The repertoire holds 950 to 1,500 clones, with about three quarters as singletons. The trim removed 2 bases at V and 1 base at J, leaving 3 bases unmatched. The CDR3 is 17 residues long. Germline V lookup: CDR1 LNHNV, CDR2 YYDKDF (reference sequence). As for this clone: Its antigen is as yet unknown.

The TCR sequence derives from a man between 70 and 80 years old with CD4+ T-cell large granular lymphocyte leukemia. The specimen was PBMCs. J is TRBJ1-5 and V is TRBV15; TRBD1 aligns across 12 bases. The CDR3 region is CATSRWGQGASNQPQHF. CDR3 DNA: TGTGCCACCAGCAGATGGGGACAGGGGGCAAGCAATCAGCCCCAGCATTTT. The full variable domain, its missing parts supplied by reference TRBV15 and TRBJ1-5, is DAMVIQNPRYQVTQFGKPVTLSCSQTLNHNVMYWYQQKSSQAPKLLFHYYDKDFNNEADTPDNFQSRRPNTSFCFLDIRSPGLGDTAMYLCATSRWGQGASNQPQHFGDGTRLSIL.